The rows below give T cell receptor beta chains drawn from one sample of a study of CD8 T cells in ankylosing spondylitis. Using its own MiXCR run on the 5' RACE reads, TCRdb lists one record per CDR3 protein. The data hold some 700,000 distinct CDR3 sequences, with over 15% observed a single time. The sequenced material came from blood, either unsorted or a sorted T cell fraction (not recorded which). The origin of the receptors is a male donor with ankylosing spondylitis. Both conserved end residues are part of each CDR3. D genes are given only for firm matches. Some rows have no size entry. The others give once, few or many, or a class for an expanded clone.

D	size	V	J	DNA	CDR3
-	few	TRBV5-6	TRBJ2-3	TGTGCCAGCAGCTTGGGGCTGGGGTGGGCCCCACCAGATACGCAGTATTTT	CASSLGLGWAPPDTQYF
-	-	TRBV4-1	TRBJ1-5	TGCGCCAGCAGCCAAGATTGGGTCTCTAAAACACAGAATCAGCCCCAGCATTTT	CASSQDWVSKTQNQPQHF
-	few	TRBV20-1	TRBJ1-4	TGCAGTGCTAGTCCGCCCTCAACTAATGAAAAACTGTTTTTT	CSASPPSTNEKLFF
TRBD1	-	TRBV20-1	TRBJ2-1	TGCAGTGCTAGTTTGAGGGGGCAAGGCGGCAATGAGCAGTTCTTC	CSASLRGQGGNEQFF
TRBD2	-	TRBV5-1	TRBJ2-7	TGCGCCAGCAGCCTCCGAGCTAGCGGGGGGGCTGATGAGCAGTACTTC	CASSLRASGGADEQYF
-	few	TRBV15	TRBJ2-3	TGTGCCACCAGCAGGGACTCCTCGGCTCATATAGATACGCAGTATTTT	CATSRDSSAHIDTQYF
TRBD2	-	TRBV27	TRBJ2-7	TGTGCCAGCAGTCCCGTAGCGGGAGGGCCGGGAGAGCAGTACTTC	CASSPVAGGPGEQYF
-	-	TRBV9	TRBJ1-1	TGTGCCAGCAGCGCGGGCGGGGAAGCTTTCTTT	CASSAGGEAFF
-	few	TRBV12-3/TRBV12-4	TRBJ2-5	TGTGCCAGCAGTCCGCTGGGACGAAAGCAAGAGACCCAGTACTTC	CASSPLGRKQETQYF
-	few	TRBV19	TRBJ1-5	TGTGCCAGTAGTATAGGGACAGCCTCTCAGCCCCAGCATTTT	CASSIGTASQPQHF
TRBD1	few	TRBV7-2	TRBJ2-7	TGTGCCAGCAGCACCCCTGGGGGACAGGGGCTCTCCTACGAGCAGTACTTC	CASSTPGGQGLSYEQYF
-	-	TRBV5-4	TRBJ2-2	TGTGCCAGCAGCCAGATGACCCAAACCGGGGAGCTGTTTTTT	CASSQMTQTGELFF
-	-	TRBV5-4	TRBJ2-3	TGTGCCAGCAGCCGCCGATGGGGGACAGATACGCAGTATTTT	CASSRRWGTDTQYF
-	-	TRBV7-3	TRBJ2-2	TGTGCCAGCAGCCCCCAGCTAGTGACCGGGGAGCTGTTTTTT	CASSPQLVTGELFF
-	-	TRBV20-1	TRBJ2-7	TGCAGTGCTAGAGCTAACTCCTACGAGCAGTACTTC	CSARANSYEQYF
-	few	TRBV6-2/TRBV6-3	TRBJ2-3	TGTGCCAGCAGCCCACCGCTCTCCACAGATACGCAGTATTTT	CASSPPLSTDTQYF
-	few	TRBV6-1	TRBJ1-5	TGTGCCAGCAGTGCCCAGGGGACTCAGCCCCAGCATTTT	CASSAQGTQPQHF
-	few	TRBV4-1	TRBJ1-1	TGCGCCAGCAGCCAAGGCAGGTACGCTGAAGCTTTCTTT	CASSQGRYAEAFF
TRBD1	-	TRBV3-1	TRBJ1-5	TGTGCCAGCAGCCATGGGGACAGGGGGACCTATCAGCCCCAGCATTTT	CASSHGDRGTYQPQHF
TRBD2	-	TRBV20-1	TRBJ2-1	TGCAGTGCTAGATCTAGCGGGAGGTCCAATGAGCAGTTCTTC	CSARSSGRSNEQFF
-	-	TRBV4-1	TRBJ2-2	TGCGCCAGCAGCCAAGATCGAGGAGGAGCCGGGGGGGAGCTGTTTTTT	CASSQDRGGAGGELFF
-	few	TRBV7-9	TRBJ1-3	TGTGCCAGCAGCGCTACAGGGATAACGGACACCATATATTTT	CASSATGITDTIYF
TRBD1	few	TRBV10-3	TRBJ1-1	TGTGCCATCAGTGAATCAGGGGGACAAGACACTGAAGCTTTCTTT	CAISESGGQDTEAFF
TRBD2	few	TRBV4-3	TRBJ2-7	TGCGCCAGCAGCCAAGGCGGGAGCACCTACGAGCAGTACTTC	CASSQGGSTYEQYF
TRBD1	many	TRBV28	TRBJ1-5	TGTGCCAGCCGGGGGAACAGGGGCTTCCAGCCCCAGCATTTT	CASRGNRGFQPQHF
-	many	TRBV15	TRBJ1-4	TGTGCCACCAGCAGAGATCGGGGGAGTTCTGAAAAACTGTTTTTT	CATSRDRGSSEKLFF
-	-	TRBV28	TRBJ2-3	TGTGCCAGCAGTGGCACAGGGCTTAGCACAGATACGCAGTATTTT	CASSGTGLSTDTQYF
-	few	TRBV12-3/TRBV12-4	TRBJ1-1	TGTGCCAGCAGTTTATTAGGGCCGGGCACTGAAGCTTTCTTT	CASSLLGPGTEAFF
TRBD2	-	TRBV9	TRBJ2-3	TGTGCCAGCAGCGTAGCTAGCGGGAATACAGATACGCAGTATTTT	CASSVASGNTDTQYF
-	-	TRBV18	TRBJ2-5	TGTGCCAGCTCAACTGCTTGGGGTCCCCAAGAGACCCAGTACTTC	CASSTAWGPQETQYF